These T cell receptor beta chains were read from a single sample in a study of blood T cell repertoires in COVID-19. Method: immunoSEQ multiplex PCR; TCRdb's copy keeps in-frame clones and lacks some. This sample has approximately 170,000 clones, with over 80% found just once. The sequencing input was peripheral blood. These receptors were obtained from a man in his sixties or seventies who had recovered from COVID-19. CDR3s include the opening cysteine and the closing phenylalanine or tryptophan. Fields, in order: J gene, clone size, V gene, D gene, CDR3 protein, CDR3 DNA. A D gene is named only where the DNA matches it firmly. Rows give clone size only sometimes, using once, few, many, or a class for an expanded clone.

TRBJ2-3	NA	TRBV2	TRBD2	CASSLTSGGWDTQYF	TGTGCCAGCAGTCTGACTAGCGGAGGATGGGATACGCAGTATTTT
TRBJ1-2	NA	TRBV25-1	TRBD1	CASTDRGESGYTF	TGTGCCAGTACAGACAGGGGGGAAAGTGGCTACACCTTC
TRBJ2-7	NA	TRBV7-9	NA	CASSPTPGSGMRVNEQYF	TGTGCCAGCAGCCCCACCCCGGGGTCGGGGATGCGCGTCAACGAGCAGTACTTC
TRBJ1-1	NA	TRBV19	NA	CASTIGGDGTEAFF	TGTGCCAGTACTATAGGGGGGGATGGCACTGAAGCTTTCTTT
TRBJ2-1	few	TRBV27	NA	CASSFEDGNEQFF	TGTGCCAGCAGTTTCGAAGACGGGAATGAGCAGTTCTTC
TRBJ2-3	few	TRBV19	NA	CASSIGGSRDTQYF	TGTGCCAGTAGTATAGGTGGTAGCCGCGATACGCAGTATTTT
TRBJ1-2	NA	TRBV5-1	NA	CASSLDWTDLYGYTF	TGCGCCAGCAGCTTGGATTGGACAGACCTCTATGGCTACACCTTC
TRBJ1-5	NA	TRBV6-6	TRBD1	CASSYSGQTSNQPQHF	TGTGCCAGCAGTTACTCGGGACAGACTAGCAATCAGCCCCAGCATTTT
TRBJ2-1	NA	TRBV5-1	TRBD2	CASSSQGTSGWNEQFF	TGCGCCAGCAGCTCCCAGGGAACTAGCGGGTGGAATGAGCAGTTCTTC
TRBJ2-3	NA	TRBV9	TRBD2	CASSGPGTSGTDTQYF	TGTGCCAGCAGCGGCCCGGGGACTAGCGGGACCGATACGCAGTATTTT
TRBJ2-7	NA	TRBV6-5	TRBD1	CASTPGTGWGEQYF	TGTGCCAGCACTCCCGGGACAGGATGGGGCGAGCAGTACTTC
TRBJ2-2	NA	TRBV5-4	TRBD1	CASSPRQGSTGELFF	TGTGCCAGCAGCCCCAGACAGGGATCCACCGGGGAGCTGTTTTTT
TRBJ1-1	NA	TRBV11-2	NA	CAVGGRGLNTEAFF	TGTGCAGTAGGGGGACGGGGATTGAACACTGAAGCTTTCTTT
TRBJ1-4	NA	TRBV3-1/TRBV3-2	TRBD1	CASSHPGQGTNEKLFF	TGTGCCAGCAGCCATCCCGGACAGGGGACTAATGAAAAACTGTTTTTT
TRBJ2-5	NA	TRBV4-2	TRBD2	CASSQVLAGAQETQYF	TGTGCCAGCAGCCAAGTTCTAGCGGGAGCCCAAGAGACCCAGTACTTC
TRBJ2-7	few	TRBV7-8	TRBD1	CASSPAKTGTSYEQYF	TGTGCCAGCAGCCCAGCGAAGACAGGGACCTCCTACGAGCAGTACTTC
TRBJ1-2	NA	TRBV29-1	NA	CSVADKGLQGYTF	TGCAGCGTAGCTGACAAAGGACTACAGGGCTACACCTTC
TRBJ2-1	NA	TRBV5-1	TRBD2	CASSPGTSLPNEQFF	TGCGCCAGCAGCCCTGGGACTAGCCTTCCCAATGAGCAGTTCTTC
TRBJ1-1	NA	TRBV18	NA	CASSPGENTEAFF	TGTGCCAGCTCCCCGGGTGAGAACACTGAAGCTTTCTTT
TRBJ1-3	once	TRBV7-6	NA	CASSALNGNTIYF	TGTGCCAGCAGCGCACTAAATGGAAACACCATATATTTT
TRBJ2-6	NA	TRBV6-2/TRBV6-3	TRBD2	CASSATSGSKDSGANVLTF	TGTGCCAGCAGTGCCACCAGCGGGAGCAAGGACTCTGGGGCCAACGTCCTGACTTTC
TRBJ2-7	NA	TRBV16	NA	CASSQSATPSSYEQYF	TGTGCCAGCAGCCAATCGGCGACTCCGAGCTCCTACGAGCAGTACTTC
TRBJ2-7	NA	TRBV16	NA	CASSQSASYEQYF	TGTGCCAGCAGCCAATCGGCCAGCTACGAGCAGTACTTC
TRBJ2-5	NA	TRBV7-3	NA	CASSETREETQYF	TGTGCCAGCAGCGAGACTAGGGAAGAGACCCAGTACTTC
TRBJ2-3	NA	TRBV18	TRBD1	CASSPPNMDRYTQYF	TGTGCCAGCTCACCCCCAAATATGGACAGGTATACGCAGTATTTT
TRBJ2-2	NA	TRBV5-4	NA	CASSPASNTGELFF	TGTGCCAGCAGCCCCGCGAGTAACACCGGGGAGCTGTTTTTT
TRBJ1-1	NA	TRBV3-1/TRBV3-2	NA	CASSQDRNTEAFF	TGTGCCAGCAGCCAAGACCGGAACACTGAAGCTTTCTTT
TRBJ1-4	NA	TRBV2	TRBD1	CASRTGTVNEKLFF	TGTGCCAGCCGGACCGGGACAGTAAATGAAAAACTGTTTTTT
TRBJ1-3	NA	TRBV5-1	NA	CASSLTGLSGNTIYF	TGCGCCAGCAGCTTGACAGGCCTCTCTGGAAACACCATATATTTT
TRBJ2-1	NA	TRBV3-1/TRBV3-2	NA	CASSPAGGGGAYEQFF	TGTGCCAGCAGCCCGGCCGGAGGAGGAGGGGCCTATGAGCAGTTCTTC
TRBJ1-1	once	TRBV5-5	TRBD1	CASSPGQGAPKNTEAFF	TGTGCCAGCAGCCCCGGACAGGGGGCTCCCAAGAACACTGAAGCTTTCTTT
TRBJ1-3	NA	TRBV15	NA	CATSNSGPDTIYF	TGTGCCACCAGCAACTCAGGGCCAGACACCATATATTTT
TRBJ2-2	NA	TRBV4-3	TRBD1	CASSFTGGTGELFF	TGCGCCAGCAGTTTCACAGGGGGCACCGGGGAGCTGTTTTTT
TRBJ1-5	NA	TRBV2	NA	CASSLGRGDQPQHF	TGTGCCAGCAGCCTAGGGAGGGGTGATCAGCCCCAGCATTTT
TRBJ2-3	NA	TRBV3-1/TRBV3-2	NA	CASSRVGGTSTDTQYF	TGTGCCAGCAGCCGGGTCGGCGGGACTAGCACAGATACGCAGTATTTT
TRBJ1-5	few	TRBV7-8	TRBD1	CASSLGTGEMSNQPQHF	TGTGCCAGCAGCTTAGGGACAGGGGAAATGAGCAATCAGCCCCAGCATTTT
TRBJ1-2	NA	TRBV19	TRBD1	CASSPRDRGQAYGYTF	TGTGCCAGTAGTCCCCGGGACAGGGGGCAGGCCTATGGCTACACCTTC
TRBJ1-2	NA	TRBV5-4	NA	CASSPGQNYGYTF	TGTGCCAGCAGCCCCGGACAGAACTATGGCTACACCTTC